This T cell receptor beta chain was sequenced for a study of blood T cell repertoires in COVID-19. Study context: The samples span acute and convalescent COVID-19 from the United States, Italy and Spain.

What the recovered Cohort 3 donors had was two negative PCRs, clearance, or symptom resolution. Sequencing was performed with immunoSEQ multiplex PCR; in TCRdb, only in-frame clones are kept and a portion is missing. This repertoire shows about 250,000 clones, 80% to 90% found once; its top ten account for around 2%. The sample comprised PBMCs or T cells enriched from blood (not recorded which). The sequence derives from a woman in her late teens or twenties who had recovered from COVID-19.

The CDR3 DNA sequence: TGTGCCAGCAGCTTACGGGGACAGGGCACGAATCAAGAGACCCAGTACTTC. Translated: CASSLRGQGTNQETQYF. This rearrangement joins TRBV7-9 to TRBJ2-5; 9 nucleotides agree with TRBD1. Losses at the gene ends were 2 bases for V and 2 bases for J; bases not matched to a gene: 9. The germline V gene has CDR1 SEHNR and CDR2 FQNEAQ (reference sequence). The CDR3 runs to 17 residues.